One sample yielded the 4 T cell receptor beta chains listed below, sequenced in a study of CD8+ T cells in alopecia areata. Once RNA had been extracted, it was reverse transcribed into cDNA to act as the sequencing template. Sequenced by immunoSEQ multiplex PCR; TCRdb stores in-frame clones only, minus some. The repertoire holds roughly 250,000 clones, with about two thirds as singletons. The specimen comprised CD4+ T cells sorted from blood, sampled at week 0. The source of these receptors is a human donor with alopecia areata.

In this sample, this clone turned up once. V usage is TRBV9 and J usage is TRBJ1-3; tentative D call: TRBD1 (6 bases). Trimming stripped 3 bases from V and 4 bases from J, with 14 bases between. Germline CDR1 and CDR2: SGDLS and YYNGEE. The CDR3 covers 15 residues. DNA for the CDR3: TGTGCCAGCAGCGCCGGACAGACTCAGGGAAACACCATATATTTT. It is translated as CASSAGQTQGNTIYF.

This clone was detected once. The rearrangement links TRBV27 to TRBJ1-1, with a weak D call TRBD1 (6 bases). Trimming cost V 2 bases and J 1 base, with 11 bases left between them. This CDR3 is 15 amino acids long. Germline values: CDR1 MNHEY, CDR2 SMNVEV (reference sequence). The CDR3 is CASSLTQTGNTEAFF. In DNA form, the CDR3 reads TGTGCCAGCAGTTTAACCCAGACAGGGAACACTGAAGCTTTCTTT.

The chain has TRBV9 and TRBJ2-1; the D is unclear. CDR1 and CDR2 from the germline V gene are SGDLS and YYNGEE. V lost 7 bases and J lost 4, with 9 bases in between. The CDR3 runs 12 residues. The chain's CDR3 is CASGTKYNEQFF. CDR3 nucleotide sequence: TGTGCCAGCGGCACGAAATACAATGAGCAGTTCTTC.

The chain couples TRBV29-1 to TRBJ2-3, with a tentative D call TRBD1 (6 bases). CDR3 length: 17 residues. Germline CDR1 and CDR2: SQVTM and ANQGSEA. V lost 5 bases and J 2 bases, leaving 23 bases between the germline ends. This CDR3 is CSVPNMGAAGPTDTQYF. The CDR3 nucleotides read TGCAGCGTTCCAAACATGGGGGCTGCAGGGCCCACAGATACGCAGTATTTT.